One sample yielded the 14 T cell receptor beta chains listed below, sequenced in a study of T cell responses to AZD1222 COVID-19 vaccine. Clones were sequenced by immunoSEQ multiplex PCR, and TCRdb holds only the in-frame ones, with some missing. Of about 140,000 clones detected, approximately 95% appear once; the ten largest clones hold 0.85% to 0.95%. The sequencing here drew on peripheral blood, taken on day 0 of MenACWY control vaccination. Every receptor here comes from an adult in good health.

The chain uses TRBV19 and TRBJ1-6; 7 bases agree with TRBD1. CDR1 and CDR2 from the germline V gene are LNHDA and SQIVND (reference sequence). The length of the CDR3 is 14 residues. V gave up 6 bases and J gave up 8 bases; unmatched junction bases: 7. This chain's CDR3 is CASSIRGPDSPLHF. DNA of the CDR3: TGTGCCAGTAGCATAAGGGGGCCCGATTCACCCCTCCACTTT.

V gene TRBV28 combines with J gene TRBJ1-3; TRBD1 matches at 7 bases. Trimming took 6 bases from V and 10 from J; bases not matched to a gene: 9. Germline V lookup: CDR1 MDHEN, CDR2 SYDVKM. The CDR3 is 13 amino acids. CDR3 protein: CASSRGQVGTIYF. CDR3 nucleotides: TGTGCCAGCAGCCGTGGACAGGTTGGGACCATATATTTT.

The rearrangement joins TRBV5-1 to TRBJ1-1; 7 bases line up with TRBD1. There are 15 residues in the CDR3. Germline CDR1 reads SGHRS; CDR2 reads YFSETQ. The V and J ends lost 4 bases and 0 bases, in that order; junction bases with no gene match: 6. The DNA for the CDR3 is TGCGCCAGCAGCGTGCCCGGGACAGTGAACACTGAAGCTTTCTTT. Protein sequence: CASSVPGTVNTEAFF.

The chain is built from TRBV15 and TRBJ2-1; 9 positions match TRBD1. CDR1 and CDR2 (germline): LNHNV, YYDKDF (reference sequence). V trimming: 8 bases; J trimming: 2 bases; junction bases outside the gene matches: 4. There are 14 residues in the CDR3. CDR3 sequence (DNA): TGTGCCACCCGGGGGACAGGGACCTACAATGAGCAGTTCTTC. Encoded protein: CATRGTGTYNEQFF.

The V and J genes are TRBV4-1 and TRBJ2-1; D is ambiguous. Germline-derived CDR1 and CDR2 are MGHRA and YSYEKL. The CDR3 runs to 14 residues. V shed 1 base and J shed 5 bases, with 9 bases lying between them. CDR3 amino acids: CASSQARSDNEQFF. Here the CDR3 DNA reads TGCGCCAGCAGCCAAGCGAGGTCCGACAATGAGCAGTTCTTC.

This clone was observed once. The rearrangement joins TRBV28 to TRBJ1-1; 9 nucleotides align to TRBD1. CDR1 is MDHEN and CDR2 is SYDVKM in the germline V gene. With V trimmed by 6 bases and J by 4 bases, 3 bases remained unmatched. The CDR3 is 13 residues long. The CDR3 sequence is CASRVTGGTEAFF. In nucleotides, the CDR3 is TGTGCCAGCAGGGTGACAGGGGGCACTGAAGCTTTCTTT.

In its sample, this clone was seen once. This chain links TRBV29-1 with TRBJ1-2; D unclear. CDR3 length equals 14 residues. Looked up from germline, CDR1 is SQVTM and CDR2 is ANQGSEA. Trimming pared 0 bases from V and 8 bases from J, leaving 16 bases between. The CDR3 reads CSVEDLYRPAGYTF. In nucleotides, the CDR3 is TGCAGCGTTGAAGATCTTTATCGCCCTGCGGGCTACACCTTC.

The CDR3 bases are TGTGCCACCAGTGACCCGGACCCTAGCACAGATACGCAGTATTTT. Amino acids: CATSDPDPSTDTQYF. The rearrangement uses TRBV24-1 and TRBJ2-3; D unresolved. The CDR3 totals 15 residues. The germline V gene encodes CDR1 KGHDR and CDR2 SFDVKD. Trimming took off 4 bases at V and 0 bases at J, with 10 bases between the two ends.

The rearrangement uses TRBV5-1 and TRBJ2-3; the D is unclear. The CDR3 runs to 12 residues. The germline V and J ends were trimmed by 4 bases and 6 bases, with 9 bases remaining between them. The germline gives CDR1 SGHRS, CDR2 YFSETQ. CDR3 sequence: CASSPAGDTQYF. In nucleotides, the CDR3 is TGCGCCAGCAGCCCGGCCGGGGATACGCAGTATTTT. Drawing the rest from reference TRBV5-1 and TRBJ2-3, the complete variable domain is KAGVTQTPRYLIKTRGQQVTLSCSPISGHRSVSWYQQTPGQGLQFLFEYFSETQRNKGNFPGRFSGRQFSNSRSEMNVSTLELGDSALYLCASSPAGDTQYFGPGTRLTVL.

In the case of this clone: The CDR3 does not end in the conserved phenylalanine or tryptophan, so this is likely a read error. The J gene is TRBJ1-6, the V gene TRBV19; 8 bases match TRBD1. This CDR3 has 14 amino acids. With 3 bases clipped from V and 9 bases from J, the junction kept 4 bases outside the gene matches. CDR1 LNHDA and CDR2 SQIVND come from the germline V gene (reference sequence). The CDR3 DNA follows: TGTGCCAGTAGTATTACAGGGGGAAGTTCACCCCTCCACCTT. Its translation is CASSITGGSSPLHL.

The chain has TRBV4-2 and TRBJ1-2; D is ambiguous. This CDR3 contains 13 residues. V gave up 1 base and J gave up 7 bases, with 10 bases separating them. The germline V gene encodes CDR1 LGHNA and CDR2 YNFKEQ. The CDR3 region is CASSQVAGRGYTF. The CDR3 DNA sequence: TGTGCCAGCAGCCAAGTGGCAGGTCGTGGCTACACCTTC.

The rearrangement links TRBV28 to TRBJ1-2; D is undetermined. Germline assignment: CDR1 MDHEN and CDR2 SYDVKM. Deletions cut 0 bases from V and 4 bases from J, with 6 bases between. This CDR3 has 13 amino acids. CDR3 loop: CASSLWAAYGYTF. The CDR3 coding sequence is TGTGCCAGCAGTTTATGGGCAGCCTATGGCTACACCTTC.

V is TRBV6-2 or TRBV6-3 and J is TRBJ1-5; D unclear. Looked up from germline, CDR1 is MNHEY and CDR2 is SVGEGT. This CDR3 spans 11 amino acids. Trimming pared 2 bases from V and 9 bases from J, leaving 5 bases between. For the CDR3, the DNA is TGTGCCAGCAGTTACCCAGCGCCCCAGCATTTT. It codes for CASSYPAPQHF.

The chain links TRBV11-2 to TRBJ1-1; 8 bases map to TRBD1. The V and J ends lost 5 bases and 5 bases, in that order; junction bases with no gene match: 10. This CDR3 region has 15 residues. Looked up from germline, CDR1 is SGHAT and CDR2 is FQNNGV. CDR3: CASSPRPGGKTEAFF. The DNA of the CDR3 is TGTGCCAGCAGCCCCCGGCCAGGGGGCAAGACTGAAGCTTTCTTT.